The 19 T cell receptor beta chains below all came from one sample that was sequenced in a study of T-cell memory formation after mild COVID-19. TCRdb fed the 5' RACE reads into MiXCR, producing one record per CDR3 protein. Altogether 470,000 or so distinct CDR3 sequences are present, approximately 18% being singletons, with the ten largest covering 9% to 15%. The source material was PBMCs or a T cell subset sorted from them (not recorded which). Receptors were obtained from an adult woman who had mild COVID-19 (a few samples of this study predate the infection). Cell type and time point are not known.

J is TRBJ1-2 and V is TRBV7-9; 9 bases match TRBD1. The germline CDR1 and CDR2 sequences are SEHNR and FQNEAQ (reference sequence). V shed 3 bases and J 0 bases; nucleotides not matched to a gene: 5. This CDR3 is 16 amino acids long. This CDR3 is CASSFGRDRANYGYTF. CDR3 bases: TGTGCCAGCAGCTTTGGCCGGGACAGGGCTAACTATGGCTACACCTTC.

The chain recombines TRBV4-3 with TRBJ2-7; D may be TRBD1 or TRBD2 (5 bases each). The CDR3 has 15 amino acids. Looked up from germline, CDR1 is LGHNA and CDR2 is YSLEER. Trimming pared 4 bases from V and 3 bases from J, leaving 16 bases between. Here the CDR3 reads CASSPLRDASYEQYF. The DNA for the CDR3 is TGCGCCAGCAGCCCCCTTCGGGACGCAAGCTACGAGCAGTACTTC.

This clonotype occurred a few times. The chain joins TRBV4-3 to TRBJ1-1; no definite D call. V lost 0 bases and J 5 bases, leaving 7 bases between the germline ends. Germline CDR1 is LGHNA and CDR2 is YSLEER. This CDR3 comprises 13 residues. This CDR3 reads CASSQDIGTEAFF. CDR3 coding DNA: TGCGCCAGCAGCCAAGATATCGGGACTGAAGCTTTCTTT.

This clonotype was detected only once. The chain carries TRBV10-3 and TRBJ2-1; 9 bases align to TRBD2. Germline V gene lookup returns CDR1 ENHRY and CDR2 SYGVKD. This CDR3 comprises 14 residues. With 10 bases clipped from V and 9 bases from J, the junction kept 13 bases outside the gene matches. The CDR3: CATTGLAGEGEQFF. CDR3 coding DNA: TGTGCCACCACGGGGTTAGCGGGAGAGGGTGAGCAGTTCTTC.

The J gene is TRBJ2-7, the V gene TRBV7-2; either TRBD1 or TRBD2 may supply D (6 bases each). Germline V gene data show CDR1 as SGHTA and CDR2 as FQGNSA. V gave up 5 bases and J gave up 2 bases, with 10 bases separating them. This CDR3 region has 13 residues. In DNA form, the CDR3 reads TGTGCCAGCAGCGGGAGGACAGCCTACGAGCAGTACTTC. It is translated as CASSGRTAYEQYF.

In this sample, this clonotype turned up a few times. This chain uses TRBV7-9 with TRBJ1-5; D is undetermined. The germline V gene encodes CDR1 SEHNR and CDR2 FQNEAQ (reference sequence). This CDR3 contains 14 residues. The V gene lost 3 bases and the J gene lost 0 bases, with 6 bases spanning the gap. The CDR3 reads CASSFDVSNQPQHF. For the CDR3, the DNA is TGTGCCAGCAGCTTCGACGTTAGCAATCAGCCCCAGCATTTT.

This clonotype was seen a few times. The CDR3: CASSPPASGNNEQFF. CDR3 in DNA: TGTGCCAGCTCACCACCTGCTAGCGGAAACAATGAGCAGTTCTTC. The rearrangement links TRBV18 to TRBJ2-1; 7 positions match TRBD2. CDR1 is KGHSH and CDR2 is LQKENI in the germline V gene. The CDR3 covers 15 residues. Trimming cost V 0 bases and J 5 bases; bases outside gene matches: 4.

This clonotype was detected only a few times. The gene calls are TRBV7-8 and TRBJ2-5; D is unclear. Germline-derived CDR1 and CDR2 are SGHVS and FQNEAQ. This CDR3 spans 15 amino acids. The ends were cut back, 7 bases at V and 4 bases at J, with 19 bases in the middle. CDR3 sequence (DNA): TGTGCCAGCAACCCCCCACCCAGAGGCCGAGAGACCCAGTACTTC. Encoded protein: CASNPPPRGRETQYF. Complete variable domain (other parts from reference TRBV7-8 and TRBJ2-5): GAGVSQSPRYKVAKRGQDVALRCDPISGHVSLFWYQQALGQGPEFLTYFQNEAQLDKSGLPSDRFFAERPEGSVSTLKIQRTQQEDSAVYLCASNPPPRGRETQYFGPGTRLLVL.

This clonotype is labeled as medium-sized. The V call is TRBV4-1, the J call TRBJ2-1, with 9 bases lining up with TRBD2. J was trimmed by 7 bases and V by 3 bases; bases with no gene match: 7. The CDR3 has 15 amino acids. Germline assignment: CDR1 MGHRA and CDR2 YSYEKL. The CDR3 DNA sequence: TGCGCCAGCAGCCATATAGCGGGAGATGGGAATGAGCAGTTCTTC. This translates into CASSHIAGDGNEQFF.

This clonotype has just a few counts. This chain uses TRBV7-9 with TRBJ1-1, with a possible D match to TRBD1 (6 bases). The CDR3 consists of 15 residues. The germline V and J ends were trimmed by 5 bases and 1 base, with 14 bases remaining between them. Germline V gives CDR1 SEHNR, CDR2 FQNEAQ (reference sequence). CDR3 bases: TGTGCCAGCAGCCCTAAGGGGGTTGGGAACACTGAAGCTTTCTTT. Its protein is CASSPKGVGNTEAFF. Looking up the rest from reference TRBV7-9 and TRBJ1-1 gives the full variable domain: DTGVSQNPRHKITKRGQNVTFRCDPISEHNRLYWYRQTLGQGPEFLTYFQNEAQLEKSRLLSDRFSAERPKGSFSTLEIQRTEQGDSAMYLCASSPKGVGNTEAFFGQGTRLTVV.

This clonotype appeared a few times. The CDR3 bases are TGTGCCAGCAGCTCCGGGCCAAACACCGGGGAGCTGTTTTTT. Translating it yields CASSSGPNTGELFF. The chain joins TRBV5-6 to TRBJ2-2; D unresolved. V was pared by 3 bases and J by 2 bases, with 8 bases between. Per germline, CDR1 SGHDT and CDR2 YYEEEE. The length of the CDR3 is 14 residues.

This clonotype showed up just a few times. The V gene is TRBV7-9, the J gene TRBJ2-7; D is uncertain. Germline loops: CDR1 SEHNR, CDR2 FQNEAQ (reference sequence). The CDR3 totals 11 residues. V lost 5 bases to trimming and J lost 6 bases, with 8 bases between them. The CDR3 sequence is CASSRSFEQYF. As DNA, the CDR3 is TGTGCCAGCAGCCGAAGCTTCGAGCAGTACTTC.

This clonotype has only a few counts. Here the CDR3 reads CASSVPGRSEAFF. CDR3 coding DNA: TGTGCCAGCAGCGTCCCCGGACGCTCTGAAGCTTTCTTT. The chain has TRBV9 and TRBJ1-1, with D uncertain. The CDR3 is 13 residues long. The V gene's germline CDR1 is SGDLS and CDR2 YYNGEE. V dropped 2 bases and J dropped 6 bases, with 11 bases sitting between them.

In this sample, this clonotype turned up many times. V gene TRBV27 combines with J gene TRBJ2-1; 9 bases align to TRBD1. V was pared by 7 bases and J by 1 base, with 8 bases of the junction left unmatched. Germline loops: CDR1 MNHEY, CDR2 SMNVEV (reference sequence). CDR3 length equals 16 residues. The CDR3 DNA is TGTGCCAGCACCGAAACAGGGGGCAGATCCTACAATGAGCAGTTCTTC. The encoded protein is CASTETGGRSYNEQFF.

V is TRBV30 and J is TRBJ1-2, with D maybe TRBD1 (5 bases). The CDR3 runs to 14 residues. Germline lookup yields CDR1 GTSNPN and CDR2 SVGIG (reference sequence). V was clipped by 0 bases and J by 1 base, with 9 bases between them. In nucleotides, the CDR3 is TGTGCCTGGAGTGTACTGAGGGGTAACTATGGCTACACCTTC. It encodes CAWSVLRGNYGYTF.

The CDR3 is CATSRGVGYTF. CDR3 sequence (DNA): TGTGCCACCTCGAGGGGGGTTGGCTACACCTTC. The rearrangement uses TRBV7-8 and TRBJ1-2; TRBD1 is a possible D gene (6 bases). Looked up from germline, CDR1 is SGHVS and CDR2 is FQNEAQ. The CDR3 runs 11 residues. V lost 10 bases to trimming and J lost 7 bases, with 13 bases between them.

V and J are TRBV20-1 and TRBJ2-3, with D maybe TRBD2 (6 bases). The ends were cut back, 6 bases at V and 4 bases at J, with 17 bases in the middle. CDR1 and CDR2 from the germline V gene are DFQATT and SNEGSKA (reference sequence). The CDR3 loop spans 14 amino acids. The CDR3 reads CSAGGKGVADTQYF. The CDR3 region has the DNA TGCAGTGCCGGAGGGAAAGGAGTCGCAGATACGCAGTATTTT.

About this clonotype itself: This may come from a read error, since a much larger clone is one base off. The chain joins TRBV10-3 to TRBJ2-7; 10 bases agree with TRBD1. The CDR3 extends over 15 amino acids. In germline, CDR1 is ENHRY, CDR2 SYGVKD. CDR3 protein: CAIRESGTGAYEQYF. The CDR3 DNA sequence: TGTGCCATCAGAGAGTCCGGGACAGGGGCCTACGAGCAGTACTTC.

This rearrangement joins TRBV3-1 to TRBJ2-2; 8 nucleotides line up with TRBD1. This CDR3 is 15 amino acids long. Trimming removed 1 base from V and 6 bases from J; junction bases left unmatched: 4. The germline V gene encodes CDR1 LGHDT and CDR2 YNNKEL (reference sequence). CDR3 residues: CASSQGQGASGELFF. CDR3 nucleotides: TGTGCCAGCAGCCAAGGGCAGGGGGCATCCGGGGAGCTGTTTTTT.